This T cell receptor (beta chain) was obtained from a study of blood T cell repertoires in COVID-19. Study details: COVID-19 samples from acute and convalescent phases originated in the United States, Italy and Spain. In each case, the material was cDNA or gDNA derived from T cells, B-cell-depleted T cells, or PBMCs.

Trimming at V came to 3 bases and at J to 3 bases, leaving 6 bases not matched to a gene. This CDR3 is built from 15 residues. CDR1 SEHNR and CDR2 FQNEAQ come from the germline V gene (reference sequence). TCRdb's copy holds only in-frame clones and misses some; the assay was immunoSEQ multiplex PCR. The sample gives about 250,000 clones, about 91% of which show up once; 1.2% to 1.5% is in the top ten. The receptor was derived from a man older than 75 with acute or convalescent COVID-19. Sequencing used peripheral blood. This chain uses TRBV7-9 with TRBJ2-7; 9 bases map to TRBD2. CDR3 residues: CASSFSLAGIYEQYF. In nucleotides, the CDR3 is TGTGCCAGCAGCTTTTCCCTAGCGGGGATCTACGAGCAGTACTTC. The complete variable domain, with remaining parts taken from reference TRBV7-9 and TRBJ2-7, reads DTGVSQNPRHKITKRGQNVTFRCDPISEHNRLYWYRQTLGQGPEFLTYFQNEAQLEKSRLLSDRFSAERPKGSFSTLEIQRTEQGDSAMYLCASSFSLAGIYEQYFGPGTRLTVT.